This T cell receptor (beta chain) was recorded in a study of T cell clonality in common variable immunodeficiency. Overall study findings and caveats: Common variable immunodeficiency TCR beta sequences reportedly had fewer deletions and N-nucleotide insertions. CVID patient heterogeneity limited repertoire-clinical complication correlations. CVID subjects shared fewer TCRbeta clones than healthy controls did. CVID subjects had higher TCRbeta clonality than healthy controls, most marked in about a third.

Germline V lookup: CDR1 SNHLY, CDR2 FYNNEI. Losses at the gene ends were 4 bases for V and 0 bases for J; bases not matched to a gene: 7. CDR3 length: 16 residues. This clone was counted many times. As yet, its antigen is unknown. Coverage ceases 3 residues before the CDR3 finishes, and the germline J gene fills in the end. Sequencing was performed with immunoSEQ multiplex PCR; in TCRdb, only in-frame clones are kept and a portion is missing. The profile covers about 60,000 clones, none occurring a single time. The chain employs TRBV2 and TRBJ1-1, with 8 bases identical to TRBD1. This TCR was recovered from a person aged 18-70 years in good health. The sequenced sample consisted of peripheral blood mononuclear cells. The DNA read from the CDR3 is TGTGCCAGCAGTGGCGACAGGGGTCTAATGAACACTGAA. Translation: CASSGDRGLMNTE. The full-length CDR3 reads as CASSGDRGLMNTEAFF. Based on the CDR3 plus reference TRBV2 and TRBJ1-1, the full variable domain is EPEVTQTPSHQVTQMGQEVILRCVPISNHLYFYWYRQILGQKVEFLVSFYNNEISEKSEIFDDQFSVERPDGSNFTLKIRSTKLEDSAMYFCASSGDRGLMNTEAFFGQGTRLTVV.